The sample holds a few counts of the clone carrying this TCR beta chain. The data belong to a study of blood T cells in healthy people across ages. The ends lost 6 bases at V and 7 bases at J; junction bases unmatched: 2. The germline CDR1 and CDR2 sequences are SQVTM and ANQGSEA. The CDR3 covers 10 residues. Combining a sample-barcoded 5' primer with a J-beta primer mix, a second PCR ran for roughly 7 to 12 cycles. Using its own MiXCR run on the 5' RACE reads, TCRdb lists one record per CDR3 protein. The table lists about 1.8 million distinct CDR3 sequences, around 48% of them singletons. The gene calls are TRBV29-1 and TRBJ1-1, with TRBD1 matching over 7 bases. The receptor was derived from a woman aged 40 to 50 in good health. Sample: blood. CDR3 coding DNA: TGCAGCGTCGGGACAGTTGAAGCTTTCTTT. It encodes CSVGTVEAFF. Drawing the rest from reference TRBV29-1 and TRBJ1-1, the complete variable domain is SAVISQKPSRDICQRGTSLTIQCQVDSQVTMMFWYRQQPGQSLTLIATANQGSEATYESGFVIDKFPISRPNLTFSTLTVSNMSPEDSSIYLCSVGTVEAFFGQGTRLTVV.